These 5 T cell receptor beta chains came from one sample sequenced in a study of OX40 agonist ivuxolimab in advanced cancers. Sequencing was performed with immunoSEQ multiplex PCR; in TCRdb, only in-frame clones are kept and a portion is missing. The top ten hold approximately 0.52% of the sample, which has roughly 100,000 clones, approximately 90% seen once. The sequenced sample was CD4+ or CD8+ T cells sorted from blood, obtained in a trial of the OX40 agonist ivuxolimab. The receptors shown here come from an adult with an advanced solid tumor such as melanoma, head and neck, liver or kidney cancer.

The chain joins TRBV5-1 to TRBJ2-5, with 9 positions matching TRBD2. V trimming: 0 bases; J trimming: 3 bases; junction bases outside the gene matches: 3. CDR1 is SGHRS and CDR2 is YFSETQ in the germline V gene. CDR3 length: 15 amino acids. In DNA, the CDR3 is TGCGCCAGCAGCTTGGCTAGCGGGGTGGAAGAGACCCAGTACTTC. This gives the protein CASSLASGVEETQYF.

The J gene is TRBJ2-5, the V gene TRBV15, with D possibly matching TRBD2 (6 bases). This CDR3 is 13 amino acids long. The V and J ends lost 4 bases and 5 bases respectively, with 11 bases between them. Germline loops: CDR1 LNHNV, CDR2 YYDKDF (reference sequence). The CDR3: CATSTRLEETQYF. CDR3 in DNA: TGTGCCACCAGCACCAGACTAGAGGAGACCCAGTACTTC.

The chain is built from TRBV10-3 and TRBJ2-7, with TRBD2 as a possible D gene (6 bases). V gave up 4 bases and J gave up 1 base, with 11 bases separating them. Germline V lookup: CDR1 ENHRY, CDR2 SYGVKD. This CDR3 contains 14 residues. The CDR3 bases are TGTGCCATCAGTGGAGCAAGCGGGTCCTACGAGCAGTACTTC. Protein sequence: CAISGASGSYEQYF.

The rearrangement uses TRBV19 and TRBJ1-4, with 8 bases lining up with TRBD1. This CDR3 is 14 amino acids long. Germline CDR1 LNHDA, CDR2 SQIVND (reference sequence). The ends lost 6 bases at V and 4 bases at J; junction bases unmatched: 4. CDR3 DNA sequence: TGTGCCAGTAGCGCACAGGGGGTTAATGAAAAACTGTTTTTT. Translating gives CASSAQGVNEKLFF.

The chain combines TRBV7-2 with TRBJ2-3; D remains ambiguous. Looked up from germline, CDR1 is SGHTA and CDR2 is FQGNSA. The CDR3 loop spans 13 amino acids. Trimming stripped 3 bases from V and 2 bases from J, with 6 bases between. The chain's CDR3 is CASSFVDTDTQYF. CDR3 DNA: TGTGCCAGCAGCTTCGTGGACACAGATACGCAGTATTTT.